These 19 T cell receptor beta chains came from one sample sequenced in a study of early T cells in non-severe SARS-CoV-2 infection (dated by TCRdb to about 2021). The library was prepared using 5' RACE. Sequencing was carried out with a NextSeq 500. TCRdb reprocessing: public reads trimmed at Q25 with fastp, clones called with MiXCR, in-frame beta chains kept. Entries that share a CDR3 protein sequence are merged under the most common genes and DNA. A total of more than 60,000 distinct CDR3 sequences appear in this sample, around 4.9% of them only once. The leading ten clones occupy 4.9% of the sample. Sequenced: whole blood. Source of these receptors: an adult who was a healthcare worker with PCR-confirmed SARS-CoV-2 infection or an uninfected control (not recorded which).

This clonotype showed up many times. This rearrangement joins TRBV3-1 to TRBJ1-2; 7 bases agree with TRBD1. The ends lost 3 bases at V and 8 bases at J; junction bases unmatched: 9. CDR1 is LGHDT and CDR2 is YNNKEL in the germline V gene (reference sequence). The CDR3 loop spans 14 amino acids. The CDR3 here is CASSQLTGNGGYTF. DNA of the CDR3: TGTGCCAGCAGCCAGCTGACAGGGAACGGCGGCTACACCTTC.

This clonotype was counted ten times or more. The chain joins TRBV7-9 to TRBJ2-7, with D possibly TRBD2 on 5 matching bases. Trimming removed 5 bases from V and 3 bases from J, with 17 bases in between. Germline-derived CDR1 and CDR2 are SEHNR and FQNEAQ (reference sequence). CDR3 length equals 15 residues. The CDR3, as DNA: TGTGCCAGCAGCCGAGACCTCGCGGGCCTCTACGAGCAGTACTTC. Amino acids: CASSRDLAGLYEQYF. Based on the CDR3 plus reference TRBV7-9 and TRBJ2-7, the full variable domain is DTGVSQNPRHKITKRGQNVTFRCDPISEHNRLYWYRQTLGQGPEFLTYFQNEAQLEKSRLLSDRFSAERPKGSFSTLEIQRTEQGDSAMYLCASSRDLAGLYEQYFGPGTRLTVT.

This rearrangement joins TRBV7-8 to TRBJ2-4; 7 nucleotides line up with TRBD1. Per the germline V gene, CDR1 is SGHVS and CDR2 is FQNEAQ. V was pared by 5 bases and J by 8 bases, with 9 bases of the junction left unmatched. The CDR3 loop spans 14 amino acids. The CDR3 reads CASSRTGIMDIQYF. The CDR3 DNA reads TGTGCCAGCAGCCGGACAGGTATCATGGACATTCAGTACTTC.

Remarks on this clonotype: A single base separates this from a much larger clone, so it may be a read error. The chain employs TRBV6-5 and TRBJ2-7; 8 nucleotides align to TRBD2. Germline trimming cut 6 bases from V and 2 bases from J; bases unmatched to any gene: 15. Germline lookup yields CDR1 MNHEY and CDR2 SVGAGI. The length of the CDR3 is 17 residues. The CDR3 DNA sequence: TGTGCCAGCAGGAGTAGGGCTAGCGGGTTACTGCCCTACGAGCAGTACTTC. Encoded protein: CASRSRASGLLPYEQYF.

In this sample, this clonotype turned up many times. The chain has TRBV11-2 and TRBJ1-1; D unresolved. This CDR3 has 17 residues. The V and J ends lost 3 bases and 1 base respectively, with 18 bases between them. Per germline, CDR1 SGHAT and CDR2 FQNNGV. The CDR3 sequence is CASSFYGFEGSNTEAFF. The CDR3 coding sequence is TGTGCCAGCAGCTTTTACGGGTTTGAGGGATCGAACACTGAAGCTTTCTTT.

In this sample, this clonotype turned up a few times. The chain has TRBV7-9 and TRBJ2-7; no firm D call. Looked up from germline, CDR1 is SEHNR and CDR2 is FQNEAQ (reference sequence). The germline V and J ends were trimmed by 0 bases and 4 bases, with 13 bases remaining between them. The CDR3 length is 15 residues. The CDR3 sequence: CASSLANGRMYEQYF. CDR3 in DNA: TGTGCCAGCAGCTTAGCCAATGGACGGATGTACGAGCAGTACTTC.

The table lists this clonotype with a few counts. The chain is built from TRBV6-1 and TRBJ2-1; tentative D call: TRBD1 (5 bases). Trimming left V 2 bases short and J 2 bases short, with 10 bases between. Germline lookup yields CDR1 MNHNS and CDR2 SASEGT. The CDR3 runs 15 residues. This CDR3 is CASSELAGTYNEQFF. For the CDR3, the DNA is TGTGCCAGCAGTGAACTTGCAGGGACCTACAATGAGCAGTTCTTC.

This clonotype was detected a few times. A much larger clone differs by one base, so this may be a read error. The chain has TRBV5-1 and TRBJ1-2; no clear D gene. CDR1 is SGHRS and CDR2 is YFSETQ in the germline V gene. The CDR3 covers 12 residues. The CDR3, as DNA: TGCGCCAGAAGCTTGGGCCTCTATGGCTACACCTTC. It is translated as CARSLGLYGYTF.

This clonotype has a handful of counts. The chain links TRBV5-6 to TRBJ2-5; 10 positions match TRBD2. V trimming: 5 bases; J trimming: 4 bases; junction bases outside the gene matches: 14. CDR1 is SGHDT and CDR2 is YYEEEE in the germline V gene. The CDR3 runs 17 residues. This chain's CDR3 is CASRLAGTPQGGETQYF. Here the CDR3 DNA reads TGTGCCAGCAGACTAGCGGGGACACCCCAAGGAGGAGAGACCCAGTACTTC.

Regarding this clonotype: The junction departs from germline at one end; a sequencing error may be responsible. CDR3: CSARGTSGRAAEQYF. In nucleotides, the CDR3 is TGCAGTGCGAGAGGGACTAGCGGGAGGGCCGCCGAGCAGTACTTC. J is TRBJ2-7 and V is TRBV20-1, with 16 bases identical to TRBD2. Looked up from germline, CDR1 is DFQATT and CDR2 is SNEGSKA (reference sequence). The CDR3 runs to 15 residues.

The rearrangement joins TRBV7-9 to TRBJ1-1; perhaps TRBD1 as D (5 bases). There are 11 residues in the CDR3. Trimming removed 7 bases at V and 7 bases at J, with 10 bases between. Per the germline V gene, CDR1 is SEHNR and CDR2 is FQNEAQ (reference sequence). This CDR3 is CASNIQVEAFF. The CDR3 bases are TGTGCCAGCAACATACAGGTTGAAGCTTTCTTT.

This clonotype was seen repeatedly, ten times or more. This chain links TRBV7-2 with TRBJ2-3; the D gene is possibly TRBD2 (5 bases). V was trimmed by 1 base and J by 4 bases, leaving 15 bases between them. The CDR3 sequence is 16 residues long. Looked up from germline, CDR1 is SGHTA and CDR2 is FQGNSA. The CDR3 DNA sequence: TGTGCCAGCAGCTTAGTAGCGTCCCGCCCCCCAGATACGCAGTATTTT. Its translation: CASSLVASRPPDTQYF.

This clonotype was counted between two and nine times. This chain links TRBV18 with TRBJ2-3, with 10 bases matching TRBD2. CDR1 and CDR2 from the germline V gene are KGHSH and LQKENI. The junction had 20 bases not matched to a gene; V was cut back by 8 bases and J by 9 bases. The CDR3 sequence is 17 residues long. In DNA, the CDR3 is TGTGCCAGCACCACTAGCGGGATATCCCCCGGACAGATAACGCAGTATTTT. The encoded protein is CASTTSGISPGQITQYF.

This clonotype was seen a handful of times. This chain uses TRBV2 with TRBJ2-2; TRBD1 might be the D (5 bases). Per germline, CDR1 SNHLY and CDR2 FYNNEI. The CDR3 runs to 14 residues. V lost 4 bases to trimming and J lost 5 bases, with 11 bases between them. Here the CDR3 DNA reads TGTGCCAGCAGTGCATCAAGGGGTACCGGGGAGCTGTTTTTT. Protein: CASSASRGTGELFF.

There are a few counts of this clonotype. The CDR3 loop is CASSVSESGANVLTF. DNA for the CDR3: TGTGCCAGCAGCGTCAGCGAGTCTGGGGCCAACGTCCTGACTTTC. The V and J genes are TRBV7-9 and TRBJ2-6; unclear D gene. CDR3 length: 15 amino acids. The germline CDR1 and CDR2 sequences are SEHNR and FQNEAQ (reference sequence). V lost 5 bases and J 1 base, leaving 9 bases between the germline ends. Variable domain in full (rest from reference TRBV7-9 and TRBJ2-6): DTGVSQNPRHKITKRGQNVTFRCDPISEHNRLYWYRQTLGQGPEFLTYFQNEAQLEKSRLLSDRFSAERPKGSFSTLEIQRTEQGDSAMYLCASSVSESGANVLTFGAGSRLTVL.

Concerning this clonotype itself: Germline is not matched at one junction end, which may reflect a read error. The chain is built from TRBV4-1 and TRBJ2-2, with D maybe TRBD2 (5 bases). The CDR3 is 15 residues long. Looked up from germline, CDR1 is MGHRA and CDR2 is YSYEKL. DNA for the CDR3: TGCGCCAGCAGACAAGTGACTGGAGCGGACGGGGAGCTGTTTTTT. This sequence encodes CASRQVTGADGELFF.

This clonotype was seen repeatedly, ten times or more. CDR3 region: CASSPREVGFMDEQFF. CDR3 nucleotides: TGTGCCAGCAGCCCTAGGGAGGTTGGGTTTATGGATGAGCAGTTCTTC. The chain uses TRBV11-2 and TRBJ2-1, with D perhaps TRBD2 (6 bases). This CDR3 spans 16 amino acids. Trimming took off 5 bases at V and 8 bases at J, with 22 bases between the two ends. From germline, CDR1 is SGHAT and CDR2 FQNNGV.

In this sample, this clonotype turned up many times. The chain combines TRBV7-8 with TRBJ2-7; possible D gene TRBD1, 6 bases. Germline loops: CDR1 SGHVS, CDR2 FQNEAQ. CDR3 size: 16 residues. The germline V and J ends were trimmed by 1 base and 2 bases, with 15 bases remaining between them. CDR3: CASSLGDRQDTYEQYF. CDR3 nucleotide sequence: TGTGCCAGCAGCTTAGGTGACAGGCAAGATACCTACGAGCAGTACTTC.

In its sample, this clonotype was seen a few times. The chain links TRBV11-2 to TRBJ2-3, with TRBD2 identical over 8 bases. The CDR3 consists of 18 residues. Germline loops: CDR1 SGHAT, CDR2 FQNNGV. The trim removed 1 base at V and 0 bases at J, leaving 9 bases unmatched. The CDR3 sequence is CASSLVLASGGSTDTQYF. In nucleotides, the CDR3 is TGTGCCAGCAGCTTAGTTCTAGCCAGCGGGGGAAGCACAGATACGCAGTATTTT. Supplemented by reference TRBV11-2 and TRBJ2-3, the full variable domain reads EAGVAQSPRYKIIEKRQSVAFWCNPISGHATLYWYQQILGQGPKLLIQFQNNGVVDDSQLPKDRFSAERLKGVDSTLKIQPAKLEDSAVYLCASSLVLASGGSTDTQYFGPGTRLTVL.